The sequence of this TCR beta chain was determined in a study of Graves' ophthalmopathy and Graves' hyperthyroidism. Amplified material comprised TCR beta CDR3 regions derived from RNA transcripts. Second-round multiplex PCR followed a first-round RT-PCR using HTBI primers. TCRdb itself ran the multiplex PCR reads through MiXCR, one entry per CDR3 protein. The table shows 230,000 or so distinct CDR3 sequences, with around 42% occurring only once. Findings and limits, study-wide: Most clonotypes expanded in thyroid above 0.001 frequency were present in blood too.

The source of the PBMCs was over 8.5 ml of fresh peripheral blood. This clonotype has only a few counts. Its target is unknown. The CDR3 covers 11 residues. Trimming cost V 9 bases and J 3 bases, with 9 bases left between them. Germline V gene lookup returns CDR1 LNHDA and CDR2 SQIVND (reference sequence). This TCR came from an adult man with Graves' ophthalmopathy. This sequence joins TRBV19 and TRBJ2-7, with a possible D match to TRBD2 (6 bases). Input material: peripheral blood. The CDR3 spells CASGRGYEQYF. The CDR3 DNA follows: TGTGCCAGCGGGCGGGGCTACGAGCAGTACTTC. The variable domain in full, with the rest retrieved from reference TRBV19 and TRBJ2-7, is DGGITQSPKYLFRKEGQNVTLSCEQNLNHDAMYWYRQDPGQGLRLIYYSQIVNDFQKGDIAEGYSVSREKKESFPLTVTSAQKNPTAFYLCASGRGYEQYFGPGTRLTVT.